The T cell receptor beta chain under discussion was sequenced for a study of CD8 T cells in Susac syndrome. Per germline, CDR1 ENHRY and CDR2 SYGVKD. With 1 base clipped from V and 4 bases from J, the junction kept 7 bases outside the gene matches. The CDR3 loop spans 17 amino acids. Reverse transcription of roughly 0.45 to 1 ug RNA was carried out with random hexamers. TCRdb called the immunoSEQ multiplex PCR reads again in MiXCR, with one record for every CDR3 protein. In the table there are about 280,000 distinct CDR3 sequences, 70% to 90% of which are singletons. This TCR was sampled from a human donor with multiple sclerosis. Sequencing was carried out using CD8+ T cells from PBMCs. This chain links TRBV10-3 with TRBJ2-1; 10 nucleotides line up with TRBD2. The CDR3 sequence: CAISELTGTSAYNEQFF. In DNA, the CDR3 is TGTGCCATCAGTGAGTTGACCGGGACTAGCGCTTACAATGAGCAGTTCTTC.